This T cell receptor (beta chain) emerged from a study of cytomegalovirus exposure and HLA in healthy donors. CDR3 length: 14 amino acids. Trimming took 2 bases from V and 5 from J; bases not matched to a gene: 4. Germline loops: CDR1 SEHNR, CDR2 FQNEAQ (reference sequence). A word on this clone: The antigen is not known.

Study results and caveats: Cytomegalovirus status was reportedly diagnosed by the classifier with high sensitivity and specificity. The study designated 164 TCR beta chains cytomegalovirus-associated.

Both 60 Vbeta primers and 13 Jbeta primers went into the PCR. This table comes from immunoSEQ multiplex PCR, and its TCRdb copy is limited to in-frame clones, with some not included. This sample has approximately 150,000 clones; under 85% occur once, and the top ten carry 4% to 6%. The TCR sequence derives from a man younger than 35 in good health and CMV-seronegative. Sequencing input: PBMCs. This chain connects TRBV7-9 to TRBJ2-5; 8 bases match TRBD2. The CDR3 here is CASSLTSGWETQYF. In DNA form, the CDR3 reads TGTGCCAGCAGCTTAACTAGCGGTTGGGAGACCCAGTACTTC.